Included here is one TCR beta chain sequence, with context. The data stem from a study of blood T cell repertoires in COVID-19. About the research overall: Some COVID-19 samples were acute and others convalescent; all came from the United States, Italy and Spain.

Authors' data handling: Reference gene primer amplification in the assay estimated nucleated cell counts. The assay was immunoSEQ multiplex PCR, and TCRdb's table has in-frame clones only and misses some. The DNA gave D and trimming, while V, J and clone size come from that table. The sample lists 60,000 or so clones; roughly 90% were seen once. The V end lost 5 bases, the J end lost 6 bases, and 16 bases lay between the germline ends. This CDR3 has 14 amino acids. CDR1 and CDR2 from the germline V gene are MNHNS and SASEGT. The chain couples TRBV6-1 to TRBJ1-1; D possibly corresponds to TRBD1 (5 bases). This TCR was sampled from a human donor with active COVID-19. The donor label of this sample is uncertain. Sequenced input: peripheral blood. For the CDR3, the DNA is TGTGCCAGCAGTTATACCTACGACAGACCTGAAGCTTTCTTT. It specifies CASSYTYDRPEAFF.